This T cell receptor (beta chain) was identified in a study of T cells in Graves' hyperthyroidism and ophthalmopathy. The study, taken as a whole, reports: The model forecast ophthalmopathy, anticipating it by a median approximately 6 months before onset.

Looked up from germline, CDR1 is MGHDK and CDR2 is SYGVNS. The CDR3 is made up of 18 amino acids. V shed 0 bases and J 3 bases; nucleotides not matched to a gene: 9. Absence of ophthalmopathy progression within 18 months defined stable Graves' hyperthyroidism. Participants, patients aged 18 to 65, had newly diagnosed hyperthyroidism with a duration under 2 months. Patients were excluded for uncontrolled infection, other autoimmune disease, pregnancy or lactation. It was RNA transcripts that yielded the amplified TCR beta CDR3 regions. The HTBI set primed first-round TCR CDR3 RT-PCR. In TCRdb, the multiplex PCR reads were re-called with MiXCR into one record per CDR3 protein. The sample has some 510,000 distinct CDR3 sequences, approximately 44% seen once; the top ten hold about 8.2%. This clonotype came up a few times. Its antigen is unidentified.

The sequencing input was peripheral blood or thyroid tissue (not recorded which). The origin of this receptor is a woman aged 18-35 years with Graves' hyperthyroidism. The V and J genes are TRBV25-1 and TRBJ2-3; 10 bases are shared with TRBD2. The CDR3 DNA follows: TGTGCCAGCAGTGAATATCCTCCGCTAGCGGGAGTGACAGATACGCAGTATTTT. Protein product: CASSEYPPLAGVTDTQYF.